The TCR beta chain described here comes from a study of blood T cells in healthy people across ages. A sample-barcoded 5' primer and a J-beta primer mix were used in a second PCR of about 7 to 12 cycles. TCRdb processed the 5' RACE reads anew with MiXCR; each CDR3 protein has one entry. The sample contains over 1.5 million distinct CDR3 sequences, 49% of which appear only once. Those donating, healthy Caucasian individuals from Russia, were aged about 6 to 100. Peripheral blood from each donor was collected in a volume of 8 to 10 milliliters. V was pared by 2 bases and J by 3 bases, with 8 bases between. The CDR3 loop spans 13 amino acids. Germline V gene sequence: CDR1 MNHEY, CDR2 SVGEGT. A note on this clonotype: A much larger clone differs by one base, so this may be a read error.

The sequence was collected from a woman aged 40 to 49 in good health. Sequencing input: blood. The chain recombines TRBV6-2 or TRBV6-3 with TRBJ2-7, with D maybe TRBD1 (6 bases). The CDR3 nucleotides read TGTGCCAGCAGTTACGGACAGTACTACGAGCAGTACTTC. Its translation: CASSYGQYYEQYF.